This T cell receptor beta chain was documented in a study of T cell responses to AZD1222 COVID-19 vaccine. Study-level results: Baseline seropositives among AZD1222 recipients totaled only six or seven. An increase in Spike-specific TCR breadth and depth was observed after two AZD1222 doses. With dominance at 160-218 and 743-854, vaccine-associated CD4 TCRs spanned spike.

TCRdb's copy holds only in-frame clones and misses some; the assay was immunoSEQ multiplex PCR. The sample holds approximately 96,000 clones, approximately 90% seen once. Second-dose schedules of about 4 or about 12 weeks were combined. Trimming cost V 4 bases and J 6 bases; bases outside gene matches: 11. CDR3 length equals 16 residues. Looked up from germline, CDR1 is SGHAT and CDR2 is FQNNGV. Details on this clone: Its specificity is not known.

This material consisted of peripheral blood, taken 28 days after the second AZD1222 dose. The chain combines TRBV11-2 with TRBJ1-5, with TRBD1 matching 8 bases. This TCR was sampled from an adult who received the AZD1222 COVID-19 vaccine. The CDR3 here is CASSSNAGGFRQPQHF. CDR3 nucleotides: TGTGCCAGCAGCTCTAATGCAGGGGGCTTTCGTCAGCCCCAGCATTTT.